This entry features one TCR beta chain sequence. These data are taken from a study of blood T cell repertoires in COVID-19. Across the study: Samples taken during acute and convalescent COVID-19 were collected in the United States, Italy and Spain. T cells, B-cell-depleted T cells, or PBMCs provided the cDNA or gDNA that served as material.

The CDR3 has 17 amino acids. Looked up from germline, CDR1 is MNHEY and CDR2 is SMNVEV (reference sequence). The V and J ends lost 8 bases and 0 bases, in that order; junction bases with no gene match: 12. The data were produced by immunoSEQ multiplex PCR, yet TCRdb's version contains in-frame clones alone and is incomplete. The sample consists of under 200,000 clones, 85% to 90% of them appearing once. The sample was peripheral blood. The receptor comes from a woman in her 70s with acute or convalescent COVID-19. The rearrangement uses TRBV27 and TRBJ2-2, with TRBD1 matching over 7 bases. CDR3 DNA sequence: TGTGCCAGCCGACGCTTTTTGGGACAGACGAACACCGGGGAGCTGTTTTTT. This translates into CASRRFLGQTNTGELFF.